Listed here are 25 T cell receptor beta chains from one sample, sequenced in a study of long-term antiretroviral therapy in people with HIV. The immunoSEQ assay was v3.0, run at survey level. Using immunoSEQ multiplex PCR, the repertoire was profiled, and TCRdb retains in-frame clones only, with some absent. The table has roughly 30,000 clones, 75% to 90% seen once. The sequencing used unsorted PBMCs, collected 3.2 years before starting antiretroviral therapy. These TCRs come from a man aged 50-60 years with HIV.

To note about this clone: A read error may produce the germline difference seen at one junction end. This rearrangement joins TRBV7-7 to TRBJ2-5, with D possibly being TRBD1 (6 bases). Germline V lookup: CDR1 SSHAT, CDR2 FNYEAQ (reference sequence). The CDR3 covers 15 residues. CDR3 loop: CASSSTGNYQETQYF. The DNA of the CDR3 is TGTGCTAGCAGCTCGACAGGCAATTACCAAGAGACCCAGTACTTC.

The chain has TRBV10-3 and TRBJ1-2; 8 nucleotides match TRBD1. Germline CDR1 ENHRY, CDR2 SYGVKD. The CDR3 covers 16 residues. Trimming at V came to 5 bases and at J to 2 bases, leaving 10 bases not matched to a gene. The CDR3 protein is CAISPRRTGSNYGYTF. The CDR3 coding sequence is TGTGCCATCAGTCCCAGGAGGACAGGGTCGAACTATGGCTACACCTTC.

This chain links TRBV2 with TRBJ1-6; D ambiguous. Germline V lookup: CDR1 SNHLY, CDR2 FYNNEI. CDR3 length: 14 residues. V lost 7 bases, J lost 7 bases, and 14 bases lay in between. CDR3 sequence reads: CASKDGAVNSPLHF. The CDR3 nucleotides are TGTGCCAGCAAAGACGGTGCAGTCAATTCACCCCTCCACTTT.

The chain combines TRBV6-5 with TRBJ1-6, with 7 bases identical to TRBD1. Trimming removed 2 bases from V and 10 bases from J; junction bases left unmatched: 8. Germline-derived CDR1 and CDR2 are MNHEY and SVGAGI. CDR3 length equals 15 residues. The CDR3, as DNA: TGTGCCAGCAGTTACATGACAGGGTCGGGGTCACCCCTCCACTTT. Amino acids: CASSYMTGSGSPLHF.

The chain's CDR3 is CASSLTSPGQGAYGYGYTF. The CDR3 DNA reads TGTGCCAGCAGTTTAACCTCTCCGGGACAGGGCGCTTATGGCTATGGCTACACCTTC. The J gene is TRBJ1-2, the V gene TRBV28; 9 nucleotides align to TRBD1. Looked up from germline, CDR1 is MDHEN and CDR2 is SYDVKM. The CDR3 sequence is 19 residues long. V shed 2 bases, J shed 4 bases, and the junction held 17 bases outside the gene matches.

The chain employs TRBV11-2 and TRBJ1-1; TRBD1 is a possible D gene (5 bases). The germline gives CDR1 SGHAT, CDR2 FQNNGV. The V and J ends lost 4 bases and 1 base respectively, with 10 bases between them. This CDR3 comprises 14 residues. For the CDR3, the DNA is TGTGCCAGCAGCTGGGACGGACAGAACACTGAAGCTTTCTTT. It encodes CASSWDGQNTEAFF.

The chain uses TRBV5-5 and TRBJ1-2, with D perhaps TRBD1 (5 bases). The CDR3 contains 14 residues. V was clipped by 5 bases and J by 4 bases, with 15 bases between them. Germline-derived CDR1 and CDR2 are SGHKS and YYEKEE (reference sequence). This chain's CDR3 is CASSPQEVVYGYTF. As DNA, the CDR3 is TGTGCCAGCAGTCCACAGGAGGTAGTCTATGGCTACACCTTC. Full variable domain (rest looked up from reference TRBV5-5 and TRBJ1-2): DAGVTQSPTHLIKTRGQQVTLRCSPISGHKSVSWYQQVLGQGPQFIFQYYEKEERGRGNFPDRFSARQFPNYSSELNVNALLLGDSALYLCASSPQEVVYGYTFGSGTRLTVV.

This clone was seen only once. The chain employs TRBV18 and TRBJ2-3; D is unresolved. Germline lookup yields CDR1 KGHSH and CDR2 LQKENI. With 5 bases removed from V and 2 bases from J, the gap between germline ends came to 2 bases. This CDR3 is 11 amino acids long. The CDR3 protein is CASSATDTQYF. CDR3 nucleotide sequence: TGTGCCAGCTCAGCCACAGATACGCAGTATTTT. Variable domain in full (rest from reference TRBV18 and TRBJ2-3): NAGVMQNPRHLVRRRGQEARLRCSPMKGHSHVYWYRQLPEEGLKFMVYLQKENIIDESGMPKERFSAEFPKEGPSILRIQQVVRGDSAAYFCASSATDTQYFGPGTRLTVL.

This chain links TRBV11-2 with TRBJ2-2, with 8 bases fitting TRBD1. This CDR3 region has 15 residues. Germline values: CDR1 SGHAT, CDR2 FQNNGV. V shed 5 bases, J shed 6 bases, and the junction held 8 bases outside the gene matches. The CDR3 region is CASSPGQGWPGELFF. The CDR3 nucleotides are TGTGCCAGCAGCCCCGGACAGGGCTGGCCCGGGGAGCTGTTTTTT.

The rearrangement joins TRBV5-3 to TRBJ2-1, with 8 bases matching TRBD2. TRBV5-3 qualifies as an ORF whose function is uncertain. The CDR3 is 15 amino acids. V was clipped by 1 base and J by 5 bases; unmatched bases: 5. The DNA for the CDR3 is TGTGCCAGAAGCTTGCAGCGGGGGAGAAACAATGAGCAGTTCTTC. Translating it yields CARSLQRGRNNEQFF.

The chain carries TRBV7-8 and TRBJ1-6; maybe TRBD1 (5 bases). The CDR3 has 12 amino acids. Germline values: CDR1 SGHVS, CDR2 FQNEAQ. Trimming took 7 bases from V and 14 from J, leaving 15 bases between them. The CDR3 protein is CASTLETGALHF. The CDR3, as DNA: TGTGCCAGCACTCTCGAGACGGGGGCCCTCCACTTT.

The chain is built from TRBV6-5 and TRBJ2-7; possible D gene TRBD2, 5 bases. Germline CDR1 and CDR2: MNHEY and SVGAGI. The ends were cut back, 5 bases at V and 7 bases at J, with 12 bases in the middle. This CDR3 region has 12 residues. The CDR3 loop is CASSPGPGEQYF. The CDR3 DNA follows: TGTGCCAGCAGTCCCGGCCCGGGAGAGCAGTACTTC.

CDR3 sequence: CAWSTGRSSYNSPLHF. CDR3 in DNA: TGTGCCTGGAGTACCGGACGGAGCTCCTATAATTCACCCCTCCACTTT. The rearrangement joins TRBV30 to TRBJ1-6; D is unresolved. The CDR3 runs 16 residues. Trimming removed 2 bases at V and 0 bases at J, with 11 bases between. Per the germline V gene, CDR1 is GTSNPN and CDR2 is SVGIG (reference sequence).

In regard to this clone: This specimen includes other DNA sequences encoding the same CDR3. The CDR3 region has the DNA TGTGCCAGCAGCTTATATGGGCGGGACGACAATGAGCAGTTCTTC. Its protein is CASSLYGRDDNEQFF. V usage is TRBV11-2 and J usage is TRBJ2-1; D is possibly TRBD2 (6 bases). The germline V gene has CDR1 SGHAT and CDR2 FQNNGV. Trimming left V 2 bases short and J 5 bases short, with 13 bases between. This CDR3 has 15 residues.

The CDR3 region is CASSPGAETQYF. DNA of the CDR3: TGCGCCAGCAGCCCCGGGGCGGAGACCCAGTACTTC. The V call is TRBV5-1, the J call TRBJ2-5; D is perhaps TRBD1 or TRBD2 (5 bases each). Germline CDR1 is SGHRS and CDR2 is YFSETQ. The CDR3 sequence is 12 residues long. V was cut by 4 bases and J by 5 bases, with 9 bases left in between. Using reference TRBV5-1 and TRBJ2-5 for the parts outside the CDR3, the full variable domain is KAGVTQTPRYLIKTRGQQVTLSCSPISGHRSVSWYQQTPGQGLQFLFEYFSETQRNKGNFPGRFSGRQFSNSRSEMNVSTLELGDSALYLCASSPGAETQYFGPGTRLLVL.

J is TRBJ2-5 and V is TRBV5-4; no clear D. The V gene's germline CDR1 is SGHNT and CDR2 YYREEE (reference sequence). V lost 6 bases and J lost 3, with 12 bases in between. The CDR3 covers 13 residues. CDR3 region: CASTRGSEETQYF. The CDR3 DNA follows: TGTGCCAGCACGCGTGGCAGTGAAGAGACCCAGTACTTC.

This clone was seen a handful of times. The chain has TRBV4-1 and TRBJ1-3; possibly TRBD1 for D (5 bases). This CDR3 comprises 14 residues. Trimming stripped 1 base from V and 3 bases from J, with 7 bases between. Per the germline V gene, CDR1 is MGHRA and CDR2 is YSYEKL. The CDR3 sequence is CASSQGDGGNTIYF. The CDR3 DNA reads TGCGCCAGCAGCCAAGGGGACGGTGGAAACACCATATATTTT.

The chain carries TRBV28 and TRBJ1-5; TRBD1 agrees at 10 bases. The J segment lost 2 bases and the V segment lost 3 bases, leaving 10 bases of the junction unmatched. The CDR3 loop spans 18 amino acids. The V gene's germline CDR1 is MDHEN and CDR2 SYDVKM. CDR3 DNA sequence: TGTGCCAGCAGTTTTAGCCAAGCGACAGGGGGCGGCAATCAGCCCCAGCATTTT. This encodes CASSFSQATGGGNQPQHF.

The chain recombines TRBV11-2 with TRBJ1-1; D ambiguous. The ends were cut back, 1 base at V and 6 bases at J, with 9 bases in the middle. Germline CDR1 SGHAT, CDR2 FQNNGV. The CDR3 consists of 13 residues. Here the CDR3 DNA reads TGTGCCAGCAGCTTAGTAAGATCCGCTGAAGCTTTCTTT. Its protein product is CASSLVRSAEAFF.

V and J are TRBV5-1 and TRBJ2-2; 7 bases line up with TRBD1. The V gene's germline CDR1 is SGHRS and CDR2 YFSETQ. The length of the CDR3 is 14 residues. V was pared by 7 bases and J by 2 bases, with 5 bases of the junction left unmatched. CDR3 protein: CASSGTANTGELFF. The CDR3 coding sequence is TGCGCCAGCTCCGGGACAGCAAACACCGGGGAGCTGTTTTTT.

This rearrangement joins TRBV19 to TRBJ1-2; 8 bases are a match to TRBD1. The CDR3 consists of 14 residues. V shed 4 bases, J shed 4 bases, and the junction held 5 bases outside the gene matches. Per germline, CDR1 LNHDA and CDR2 SQIVND (reference sequence). This CDR3 is CASSTGGLAYGYTF. CDR3 coding DNA: TGTGCCAGTAGTACAGGGGGCTTGGCCTATGGCTACACCTTC.

The chain is built from TRBV6-5 and TRBJ1-4, with D possibly TRBD1 on 6 matching bases. The CDR3 length is 16 residues. V lost 0 bases to trimming and J lost 7 bases, with 15 bases between them. Germline V gene sequence: CDR1 MNHEY, CDR2 SVGAGI. The CDR3 loop reads CASSYSIGADSEKLFF. CDR3 DNA sequence: TGTGCCAGCAGTTACTCGATAGGAGCGGACAGTGAAAAACTGTTTTTT.

CDR3 sequence: CASSPDQGMSNEKLFF. CDR3 nucleotide sequence: TGCGCCAGCAGCCCTGACCAGGGGATGTCTAATGAAAAACTGTTTTTT. V usage is TRBV5-1 and J usage is TRBJ1-4; the D gene is possibly TRBD1 (6 bases). Between the trimmed V and J ends, which lost 4 bases and 3 bases, there was a span of 16 bases. The CDR3 is 16 residues long. The germline CDR1 and CDR2 sequences are SGHRS and YFSETQ.

This clone was found once. For the CDR3, the DNA is TGCGCCAGCAGCTTGGGACTCCTTGGGGACGGCTACACCTTC. It encodes CASSLGLLGDGYTF. The chain uses TRBV5-1 and TRBJ1-2; weak D call: TRBD1 (5 bases). The CDR3 is 14 amino acids. V was shortened by 0 bases and J by 8 bases, with 14 bases between the two germline ends. Germline V gene sequence: CDR1 SGHRS, CDR2 YFSETQ.

The chain recombines TRBV12-5 with TRBJ1-2, with TRBD1 identical over 9 bases. This CDR3 spans 16 amino acids. J gave up 6 bases and V 1 base, and 9 bases lay outside the gene matches. Germline assignment: CDR1 LGHNT and CDR2 FRNRAP. The CDR3 reads CASGLAHRGPLNGYTF. The DNA of the CDR3 is TGTGCTAGTGGTTTGGCACACAGGGGGCCCCTGAATGGCTACACCTTC.